Many counts were recorded for the clone carrying this T cell receptor beta chain. Its specificity is not known. These data belong to a study of T cell repertoires in cytomegalovirus infection. TCRdb reanalysed the reads using MiXCR and keeps one entry per CDR3 protein. The data contain around 360,000 distinct CDR3 sequences, just under 35% of them singletons. Study outcomes and limitations: The ex vivo response was dominated by HLA-C-restricted CMV-specific TCR beta clonotypes.

Germline loops: CDR1 MNHNS, CDR2 SASEGT. The CDR3 sequence is 15 residues long. V lost 7 bases to trimming and J lost 0 bases; unmatched junction nucleotides: 9. The rearrangement joins TRBV6-1 to TRBJ2-7; 7 bases line up with TRBD2. The receptor was derived from a human donor in good health (CMV status not recorded). Some clones in this sample may be carry-over from other donors' samples. The source was cultured PBMCs, collected from culture after CMV antigen stimulation. The CDR3 reads CASTERGGSSYEQYF. The DNA of the CDR3 is TGTGCCAGCACCGAACGCGGGGGAAGCTCCTACGAGCAGTACTTC.